The T cell receptor beta chain under discussion was sequenced for a study of cytomegalovirus exposure and HLA in healthy donors. Whole-study context: Unique TCRs from HLA-typed donors, about 78 million of them, were held in an early data release. Study-wide points: More clonal expansion characterized HLA-associated TCR beta chains than equally common others in a later analysis. Altogether, 164 TCR beta chains were recorded as cytomegalovirus-associated.

As regards this clone: Its cognate antigen is unknown.

13 Jbeta primers and 60 Vbeta primers were used for the PCR. Data came from immunoSEQ multiplex PCR; TCRdb stores just in-frame clones and leaves some out. The sample lists 80,000 to 100,000 clones, over 60% occurring once. This CDR3 contains 12 residues. The germline V gene encodes CDR1 GTSNPN and CDR2 SVGIG (reference sequence). V was cut by 4 bases and J by 4 bases, with 8 bases left in between. Sequencing used PBMCs. The source is a male donor in good health and CMV-seropositive. This sequence joins TRBV30 and TRBJ1-3; D may be TRBD1 (5 bases). The chain's CDR3 is CAWMGRGNTIYF. In nucleotides, the CDR3 is TGTGCCTGGATGGGGCGGGGAAACACCATATATTTT.